This paragraph covers one T cell receptor beta chain sequence. Its antigen is not identified. This record comes from a study of shared clonotypes between healthy human individuals. Across the study: The cohort comprised a couple of women and a few men. Their ages spanned 18 to 49 years.

The donors were adults (healthy and HIV-negative) with no recent acute infections or vaccinations. The investigators split CD4+ cells into a CD45RA+ naive subset and a CD45RA-negative memory subset. Repertoires were generated with immunoSEQ multiplex PCR, while TCRdb's copy carries only in-frame clones and drops some. Altogether about a million clones are present, 70% to 85% being singletons, with the ten largest covering almost 0.9%. General study findings and limits: Relative to memory subsets, naive subsets generally showed larger estimated richness.

Germline CDR1 and CDR2: SQVTM and ANQGSEA. Trimming took 6 bases from V and 6 from J, leaving 13 bases between them. The CDR3 runs 12 residues. The rearrangement joins TRBV29-1 to TRBJ2-3; perhaps TRBD1 as D (6 bases). The clonotype was recovered from a man younger than 35 in good health. Some clones in this sample may be carry-over from other donors' samples. Sequenced material: memory CD4+ T cells from PBMCs. Sample subset: CD45RA-negative fraction. The CDR3 DNA is TGCAGCGTCAACAGGGTCTTGGATACGCAGTATTTT. This encodes CSVNRVLDTQYF.